Listed below are T cell receptor beta chains from one sample, sequenced in a study of T cells after posttransplantation cyclophosphamide. TCRdb keeps only in-frame clones here, not all; method: immunoSEQ multiplex PCR. The repertoire yields 40,000 to 45,000 clones, none seen only once; the top ten contain around 2.1%. Sequenced input: PBMCs. All receptors come from a man between 35 and 55 years old in good health, CMV-negative, and a related stem cell transplant donor. Both conserved end residues are trimmed from each CDR3. Fields, in order: V gene, J gene, CDR3 protein.

TRBV4-2,TRBJ2-2,ASSQDRDTANTGELF
TRBV2,TRBJ2-7,ASSNRGGHDEQY
TRBV6-1,TRBJ2-7,ASREGYEQY
TRBV7-8,TRBJ2-1,ASLGVQAYNEQF
TRBV27,TRBJ1-5,ARADTPDQPQH
TRBV7-9,TRBJ2-2,ASSRTSGDTGGLF
TRBV5-8,TRBJ2-5,ASRSDRVPATTQY
TRBV5-1,TRBJ2-3,ASSLGSEVDTQY
TRBV28,TRBJ2-3,ASSDTSGRGDTQY
TRBV18,TRBJ1-4,ASSPDRSNEKLF
TRBV2,TRBJ1-1,ASRGQPNTEAF
TRBV18,TRBJ1-1,ASSLQGFWVTEAF
TRBV2,TRBJ2-1,ASLRPSGRANEQF
TRBV15,TRBJ1-1,ATSPQGRVVNTEAF
TRBV7-6,TRBJ2-3,ASSLSSGAPDTQY
TRBV27,TRBJ2-5,ASSLGLGRERGTQY
TRBV14,TRBJ2-2,ASSQDWGPTGELF
TRBV5-6,TRBJ1-1,ASSVGRGTEAF
TRBV5-1,TRBJ2-1,ASSADRDRTYNEQF
TRBV27,TRBJ1-3,ASRPGGGAGNTIY
TRBV25-1,TRBJ1-1,ASKRTAGNTEAF
TRBV7-9,TRBJ1-5,ASSLATASSNQPQH
TRBV6-6,TRBJ1-1,ASSYRGRETEAF
TRBV19,TRBJ1-5,ATKRGPYSNQPQH
TRBV4-2,TRBJ2-3,ASSQDQLAGVGTDTQY
TRBV18,TRBJ1-5,ASSPGGEESNQPQH
TRBV14,TRBJ1-6,ASSQDRQGFYNSPLH
TRBV7-2,TRBJ1-5,ASSLIQGSGDQPQH
TRBV27,TRBJ2-5,ASRMDLGGGQETQY
TRBV6-1,TRBJ1-3,ASSAPDRPGNTIY
TRBV11-2,TRBJ2-7,ASSSGQGRY
TRBV4-3,TRBJ2-5,ASSQDSNQLAVQETQY
TRBV4-3,TRBJ2-1,ASSQDLSGQAYLNEQF
TRBV11-2,TRBJ2-7,ASSSGTSGYEQY
TRBV5-6,TRBJ2-5,ASAPRGSLAQY
TRBV9,TRBJ2-2,ASSTSGTGGITGELF
TRBV6-5,TRBJ1-1,AVQGPTEAF
TRBV6-6,TRBJ2-3,ASSYSGQGTDTQY
TRBV6-4,TRBJ2-1,ASSDSSGGANEQF
TRBV20-1,TRBJ2-4,SASQSNIQY
TRBV5-1,TRBJ1-1,ASSWEQGSTEAF
TRBV7-8,TRBJ1-2,ASSLRDRSNGYT
TRBV19,TRBJ2-3,ASSMETRTDTQY
TRBV19,TRBJ1-2,ASSNNPRQGGVGYT
TRBV10-2,TRBJ1-5,ASSDGQSNQPQH
TRBV19,TRBJ1-1,ASSRQEGRRMNTEAF
TRBV6-6,TRBJ1-1,ASSSKGGDTEAF
TRBV7-8,TRBJ1-1,ASSLEGLNTEAF
TRBV4-3,TRBJ2-1,ASSEMALGGISYNEQF
TRBV19,TRBJ2-7,ASSIITGDEQY